Listed below are T cell receptor beta chains from one sample, sequenced in a study of T cell changes during pregnancy in multiple sclerosis. TCRdb's table, derived via immunoSEQ multiplex PCR, lists solely in-frame clones and lacks some. The sample records tens of thousands of clones, over 85% being singletons. The material sequenced was CD8+ T cells from peripheral blood mononuclear cells, taken in the second trimester of pregnancy. Receptors originate from a female donor with multiple sclerosis, enrolled in a pregnancy study. Both conserved end residues are part of each CDR3. The D gene is left open where the match is weak.

14 TRBJ2-7 - TRBV13 CASSGGRDLYEQYF TGTGCCAGCAGCGGAGGACGCGACCTCTACGAGCAGTACTTC
16 TRBJ2-2 TRBD2 TRBV14 CASSQRTSGSPGELFF TGTGCCAGCAGCCAACGAACTAGCGGGAGCCCCGGGGAGCTGTTTTTT
12 TRBJ2-5 - TRBV11-2 CASSSPRETQYF TGTGCCAGCAGCTCCCCCCGGGAGACCCAGTACTTC
13 TRBJ2-1 TRBD2 TRBV6-5 CASSYGGGRVQFF TGTGCCAGCAGTTACGGGGGCGGGAGGGTGCAGTTCTTC
16 TRBJ2-1 TRBD2 TRBV7-2 CASSLGRGRAYNEQFF TGTGCCAGCAGCTTAGGTCGGGGGAGGGCCTACAATGAGCAGTTCTTC
14 TRBJ2-1 TRBD1 TRBV19 CASSIGTGYNEQFF TGTGCCAGTAGTATAGGGACAGGCTACAATGAGCAGTTCTTC
13 TRBJ2-7 - TRBV30 CAWTGWRSYEQYF TGTGCCTGGACAGGGTGGAGAAGCTACGAGCAGTACTTC
15 TRBJ2-7 TRBD1 TRBV27 CASSPNRGPAYEQYF TGTGCCAGCAGTCCAAACAGGGGACCAGCCTACGAGCAGTACTTC
15 TRBJ1-5 TRBD1 TRBV15 CATSRTGGTNQPQHF TGTGCCACCAGCAGGACAGGGGGAACTAATCAGCCCCAGCATTTT
15 TRBJ2-7 TRBD1 TRBV4-1 CASSHLGQTIYEQYF TGCGCCAGCAGCCATTTGGGACAGACTATTTACGAGCAGTACTTC